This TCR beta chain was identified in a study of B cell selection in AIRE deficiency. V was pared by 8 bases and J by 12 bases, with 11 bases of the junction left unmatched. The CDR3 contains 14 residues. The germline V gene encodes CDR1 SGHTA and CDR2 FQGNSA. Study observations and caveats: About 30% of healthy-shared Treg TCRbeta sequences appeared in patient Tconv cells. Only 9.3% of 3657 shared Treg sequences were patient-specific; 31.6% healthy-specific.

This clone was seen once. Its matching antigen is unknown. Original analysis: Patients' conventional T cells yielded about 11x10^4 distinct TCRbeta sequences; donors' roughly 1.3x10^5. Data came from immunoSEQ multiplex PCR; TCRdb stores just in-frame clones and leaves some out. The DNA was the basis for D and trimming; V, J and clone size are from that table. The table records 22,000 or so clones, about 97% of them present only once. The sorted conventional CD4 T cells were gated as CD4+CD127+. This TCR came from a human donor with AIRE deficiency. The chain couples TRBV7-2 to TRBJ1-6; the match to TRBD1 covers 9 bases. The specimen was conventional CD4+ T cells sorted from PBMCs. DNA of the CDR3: TGTGCCAGCGGGTCGACCGGGACAGGGATACCCCTCCACTTT. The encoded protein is CASGSTGTGIPLHF.